This T cell receptor (beta chain) came from a study of early T cells in non-severe SARS-CoV-2 infection. Study details: Sequenced bulk RNA came from whole blood that was unsorted, and chains were unpaired. The study, taken as a whole, reports: Matching results from VDJdb favored anti-spike CD8 responses, leaving private and CD4 specificities undetected.

Researchers attached unique molecular identifiers to individual cDNA molecules. TCRdb reprocessed the 5' RACE reads via MiXCR and lists one record per CDR3 protein. The data contain around 70,000 distinct CDR3 sequences, approximately 10% of them seen just once; the ten biggest clones take up 2.5% to 3.5%. A word on this clonotype: Its antigen remains unidentified.

Germline V CDR1 and CDR2: MNHNS, SASEGT. Trimming cost V 7 bases and J 6 bases, with 21 bases left between them. This CDR3 has 15 residues. The rearrangement uses TRBV6-1 and TRBJ1-1; perhaps TRBD1 as D (5 bases). Input material: whole blood. The clonotype comes from an adult who was a healthcare worker with PCR-confirmed SARS-CoV-2 infection or an uninfected control (not recorded which). The CDR3 loop reads CASTVGTVARAEAFF. The CDR3 DNA follows: TGTGCCAGCACGGTGGGGACGGTCGCTCGAGCTGAAGCTTTCTTT.